This TCR beta chain was recorded in a study of cytomegalovirus exposure and HLA in healthy donors. Study outcomes and limitations: Later analysis revealed greater clonal expansion in HLA-associated TCR beta chains than in equally common others.

Primers for the PCR totalled 60 Vbeta and 13 Jbeta. TCRdb's table, derived via immunoSEQ multiplex PCR, lists solely in-frame clones and lacks some. Here the sample spans over 150,000 clones, less than 85% being singletons. In regard to this clone: The antigen is unknown. The junction differs from germline at one of its ends, possibly a read error.

Regarding donors, all were healthy bone marrow donors. The material sequenced was PBMCs. This TCR was sampled from a man between 60 and 75 years old in good health and CMV-seronegative.

For the CDR3, the DNA is TGTGCCAGCAGCTCCGACTCTAGCGGGAGTTTCCCTGGGGCCAACGCCCTGACTTTC. This encodes CASSSDSSGSFPGANALTF. The chain has TRBV11-2 and TRBJ2-6; 10 bases line up with TRBD2. Germline V gene sequence: CDR1 SGHAT, CDR2 FQNNGV. The CDR3 consists of 19 residues. Based on the CDR3 plus reference TRBV11-2 and TRBJ2-6, the full variable domain is EAGVAQSPRYKIIEKRQSVAFWCNPISGHATLYWYQQILGQGPKLLIQFQNNGVVDDSQLPKDRFSAERLKGVDSTLKIQPAKLEDSAVYLCASSSDSSGSFPGANALTFGAGSRLTVL.